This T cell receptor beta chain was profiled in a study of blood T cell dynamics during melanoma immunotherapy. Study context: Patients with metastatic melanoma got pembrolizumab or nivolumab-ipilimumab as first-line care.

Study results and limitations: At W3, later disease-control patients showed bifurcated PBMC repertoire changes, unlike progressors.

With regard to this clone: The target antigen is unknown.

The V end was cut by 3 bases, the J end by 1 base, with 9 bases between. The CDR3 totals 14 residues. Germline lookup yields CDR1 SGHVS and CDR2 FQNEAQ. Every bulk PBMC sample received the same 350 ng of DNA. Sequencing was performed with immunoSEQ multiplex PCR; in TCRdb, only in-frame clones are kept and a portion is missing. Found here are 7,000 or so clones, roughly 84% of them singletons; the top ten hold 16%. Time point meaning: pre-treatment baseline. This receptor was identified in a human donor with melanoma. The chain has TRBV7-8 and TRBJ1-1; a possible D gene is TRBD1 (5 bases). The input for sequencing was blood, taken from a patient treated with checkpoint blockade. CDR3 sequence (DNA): TGTGCCAGCAGCTTGGGACGGTCGAACACTGAAGCTTTCTTT. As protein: CASSLGRSNTEAFF.